A single sample is the source of the 19 T cell receptor beta chains below, sequenced in a study of CD8 T cells in ankylosing spondylitis. Study-level findings and limits: There was a TCR beta motif, made of fewer than 10 highly homologous variants, that appeared characteristic of ankylosing spondylitis blood.

TCRdb re-derived calls from the 5' RACE reads in MiXCR, one entry per CDR3 protein. The table shows some 700,000 distinct CDR3 sequences, with around 20% occurring only once. Their cognate antigens are unknown. Sequences were obtained from blood, either unsorted or a sorted T cell fraction (not recorded which). The source is a male donor with ankylosing spondylitis.

This clonotype was found a few times. The V call is TRBV6-5, the J call TRBJ2-7; 11 bases are shared with TRBD2. This CDR3 region has 15 residues. Germline V lookup: CDR1 MNHEY, CDR2 SVGAGI. Trimming removed 2 bases from V and 4 bases from J; junction bases left unmatched: 4. For the CDR3, the DNA is TGTGCCAGCAGTTACCCTAGCGGGGGGAGGTACGAGCAGTACTTC. Translating it yields CASSYPSGGRYEQYF.

The V call is TRBV30, the J call TRBJ1-1, with D unresolved. From germline, CDR1 is GTSNPN and CDR2 SVGIG (reference sequence). Trimming pared 0 bases from V and 5 bases from J, leaving 7 bases between. There are 12 residues in the CDR3. The CDR3 DNA follows: TGTGCCTGGAGTGTATGGAGAACTGAAGCTTTCTTT. It translates to CAWSVWRTEAFF.

This clonotype was counted only a few times. This chain uses TRBV5-1 with TRBJ1-1, with 10 positions matching TRBD1. V lost 6 bases to trimming and J lost 4 bases; unmatched junction nucleotides: 9. Germline V gene sequence: CDR1 SGHRS, CDR2 YFSETQ. The CDR3 loop spans 15 amino acids. The CDR3 region has the DNA TGCGCCAGCACCAAGACAGGGGGCAGTTTCACTGAAGCTTTCTTT. It translates to CASTKTGGSFTEAFF.

This clonotype has just a few counts. The chain is built from TRBV29-1 and TRBJ2-5, with 9 bases identical to TRBD2. CDR1 is SQVTM and CDR2 is ANQGSEA in the germline V gene. The CDR3 sequence is 12 residues long. Germline trimming cut 8 bases from V and 2 bases from J; bases unmatched to any gene: 3. The chain's CDR3 is CSSTSGQETQYF. The CDR3 DNA reads as TGCAGCTCAACTAGCGGGCAAGAGACCCAGTACTTC.

This clonotype was seen at least ten times. V usage is TRBV4-3 and J usage is TRBJ1-5, with 7 bases fitting TRBD1. Germline assignment: CDR1 LGHNA and CDR2 YSLEER. Trimming took 2 bases from V and 9 from J; bases not matched to a gene: 10. The CDR3 loop spans 15 amino acids. The DNA of the CDR3 is TGCGCCAGCAGCCAAAGTCGGGCAGGGGGAGGGCCCCAGCATTTT. This gives the protein CASSQSRAGGGPQHF.

A few counts support this clonotype. V usage is TRBV20-1 and J usage is TRBJ2-2, with 11 positions matching TRBD2. CDR1 and CDR2 (germline): DFQATT, SNEGSKA (reference sequence). This CDR3 has 15 residues. Trimming cost V 6 bases and J 5 bases; bases outside gene matches: 8. The CDR3 nucleotides read TGCAGTGCAAACCGGCTAGCGGGAGGTACCGGGGAGCTGTTTTTT. Its protein product is CSANRLAGGTGELFF.

The chain combines TRBV11-1 with TRBJ2-3, with D maybe TRBD1 (6 bases). Germline V gene data show CDR1 as SGHAT and CDR2 as FQDESV (reference sequence). The CDR3 loop spans 18 amino acids. V lost 5 bases, J lost 5 bases, and 26 bases lay in between. CDR3 amino acids: CASSIGPQRTGPQDTQYF. In DNA, the CDR3 is TGTGCCAGCAGCATAGGTCCTCAACGTACAGGGCCCCAAGATACGCAGTATTTT.

The CDR3 coding sequence is TGCAGTGCTAGTGGGGGAGCCCATGAAGCTTTCTTT. It translates to CSASGGAHEAFF. This chain uses TRBV20-1 with TRBJ1-1; maybe TRBD1 (5 bases). The germline V and J ends were trimmed by 3 bases and 7 bases, with 12 bases remaining between them. In germline, CDR1 is DFQATT, CDR2 SNEGSKA (reference sequence). This CDR3 is 12 amino acids long.

This clonotype was detected a few times. The J gene is TRBJ1-1, the V gene TRBV5-1; D gene ambiguous. The CDR3 covers 14 residues. V was trimmed by 0 bases and J by 4 bases, leaving 10 bases between them. The germline V gene encodes CDR1 SGHRS and CDR2 YFSETQ. The CDR3 DNA is TGCGCCAGCAGCTTGGACCGTCAGCCCACTGAAGCTTTCTTT. The encoded protein is CASSLDRQPTEAFF.

This clonotype was found a few times. This sequence joins TRBV25-1 and TRBJ1-2, with D unclear. V lost 1 base and J 4 bases, leaving 10 bases between the germline ends. CDR1 is MGHDK and CDR2 is SYGVNS in the germline V gene. The CDR3 runs 14 residues. The CDR3 spells CASSESLDVYGYTF. The DNA of the CDR3 is TGTGCCAGCAGTGAATCTCTGGACGTCTATGGCTACACCTTC.

This clonotype came up a few times. This chain connects TRBV13 to TRBJ2-2, with a tentative D call TRBD1 (5 bases). Germline V lookup: CDR1 PRHDT, CDR2 FYEKMQ (reference sequence). CDR3 length: 15 amino acids. The V end was cut by 5 bases, the J end by 4 bases, with 14 bases between. For the CDR3, the DNA is TGTGCCAGCAGCATCAGGGCCCAAGGCACCGGGGAGCTGTTTTTT. Protein: CASSIRAQGTGELFF.

This clonotype appeared a few times. The chain links TRBV7-9 to TRBJ2-6; no clear D gene. The CDR3 covers 12 residues. V lost 8 bases, J lost 4 bases, and 6 bases lay in between. Germline V gene data show CDR1 as SEHNR and CDR2 as FQNEAQ (reference sequence). Here the CDR3 reads CASQTGANVLTF. The CDR3 DNA follows: TGTGCCAGCCAGACCGGGGCCAACGTCCTGACTTTC.

This clonotype was detected a few times. The chain has TRBV4-1 and TRBJ1-3; unclear D gene. The V gene lost 5 bases and the J gene lost 0 bases, with 14 bases spanning the gap. CDR3 length equals 16 residues. Germline V lookup: CDR1 MGHRA, CDR2 YSYEKL. CDR3 loop: CASSYAADFSGNTIYF. In DNA form, the CDR3 reads TGCGCCAGCAGCTACGCCGCGGACTTCTCTGGAAACACCATATATTTT.

This chain joins TRBV5-1 and TRBJ2-7; D may be TRBD2 (5 bases). The germline gives CDR1 SGHRS, CDR2 YFSETQ. V lost 3 bases and J 5 bases, leaving 15 bases between the germline ends. The CDR3 extends over 14 amino acids. CDR3 residues: CASSWGNSGNEQYF. CDR3 nucleotides: TGCGCCAGCAGCTGGGGAAACAGCGGCAACGAGCAGTACTTC.

This clonotype turned up a few times. V is TRBV3-1 and J is TRBJ2-2, with 10 bases identical to TRBD2. Germline-derived CDR1 and CDR2 are LGHDT and YNNKEL (reference sequence). The ends lost 1 base at V and 6 bases at J; junction bases unmatched: 8. CDR3 length: 17 residues. The CDR3 protein is CASSQAGLAGVAGELFF. The CDR3 DNA reads as TGTGCCAGCAGCCAAGCGGGTCTAGCGGGAGTGGCCGGGGAGCTGTTTTTT.

The rearrangement uses TRBV4-1 and TRBJ2-1; possible D gene TRBD2, 5 bases. CDR1 is MGHRA, CDR2 YSYEKL, per germline. V dropped 0 bases and J dropped 3 bases, with 6 bases sitting between them. The CDR3 extends over 14 amino acids. The CDR3 reads CASSQDRDYNEQFF. In DNA, the CDR3 is TGCGCCAGCAGCCAAGACCGGGACTACAATGAGCAGTTCTTC.

The genes are TRBV12-3 or TRBV12-4 and TRBJ2-7, with TRBD1 identical over 8 bases. V shed 5 bases, J shed 0 bases, and the junction held 6 bases outside the gene matches. The CDR3 is 15 residues long. In nucleotides, the CDR3 is TGTGCCAGCAGTGAGACAGGGGACCTCTCCTACGAGCAGTACTTC. This gives the protein CASSETGDLSYEQYF.

This clonotype has a handful of counts. V is TRBV5-1 and J is TRBJ2-1; D may match TRBD1 or TRBD2 (5 bases each). This CDR3 is 12 amino acids long. Trimming took off 3 bases at V and 7 bases at J, with 8 bases between the two ends. Germline lookup yields CDR1 SGHRS and CDR2 YFSETQ. CDR3: CASSYEGNEQFF. CDR3 sequence (DNA): TGCGCCAGCAGCTATGAGGGGAATGAGCAGTTCTTC.

There are a few counts of this clonotype. This CDR3 reads CASSLGGRVEQFF. In DNA, the CDR3 is TGTGCCAGCAGCTTAGGCGGGAGGGTTGAGCAGTTCTTC. J is TRBJ2-1 and V is TRBV11-2; 9 positions match TRBD2. With 1 base clipped from V and 9 bases from J, the junction kept 1 base outside the gene matches. This CDR3 is built from 13 residues. Germline V CDR1 and CDR2: SGHAT, FQNNGV.